This T cell receptor beta chain originates from a study of identical twins. Per germline, CDR1 LNHNV and CDR2 YYDKDF (reference sequence). CDR3 length equals 15 residues. The V and J ends lost 0 bases and 5 bases respectively, with 11 bases between them. Through template switching, a universal primer site was introduced, and the cDNA contained unique molecular identifiers. Via MiXCR, TCRdb re-called the 5' RACE reads, giving one row per CDR3 protein. The sample consists of hundreds of thousands of distinct CDR3 sequences, 9% to 15% of them appearing once. There are a few counts of this clonotype. This sample was shared with a second study, whose subject was yellow fever vaccine responses in identical twins.

The chain combines TRBV15 with TRBJ2-1; D may be TRBD1 (5 bases). Sequenced: PBMCs. This TCR was sampled from a woman younger than 30 in good health. CDR3 loop: CATSRDLDTHNEQFF. The CDR3 DNA is TGTGCCACCAGCAGAGATTTGGACACACACAATGAGCAGTTCTTC.